Each of the 21 T cell receptor beta chains below was sequenced from the same sample in a study of cytomegalovirus exposure and HLA in healthy donors. Use of 60 Vbeta and 13 Jbeta primers characterized the PCR. The repertoire was sequenced with immunoSEQ multiplex PCR; TCRdb's copy has only in-frame clones and lacks some. The profile shows about 98,000 clones, around 80% of them singletons. What was sequenced was PBMCs. The receptors derive from a man aged 40-55 years in good health and CMV-seronegative.

V gene TRBV19 combines with J gene TRBJ1-1, with 8 bases that match TRBD1. Germline V gives CDR1 LNHDA, CDR2 SQIVND (reference sequence). The CDR3 length is 16 residues. V dropped 6 bases and J dropped 4; count of bases not matched to a gene: 13. CDR3 sequence reads: CASRKTQGARVTEAFF. CDR3 nucleotides: TGTGCCAGTAGAAAAACCCAGGGGGCGAGGGTCACTGAAGCTTTCTTT.

V usage is TRBV7-2 and J usage is TRBJ1-4; unclear D gene. There are 14 residues in the CDR3. V was pared by 0 bases and J by 13 bases, with 15 bases between. CDR1 is SGHTA and CDR2 is FQGNSA in the germline V gene. The DNA for the CDR3 is TGTGCCAGCAGCTTAGCGGACTCTGAAGGCGTACTGTTTTTT. Residues: CASSLADSEGVLFF.

This clone appeared a few times. The chain is built from TRBV30 and TRBJ2-4, with TRBD1 identical over 9 bases. V was pared by 3 bases and J by 4 bases, with 4 bases of the junction left unmatched. Germline CDR1 reads GTSNPN; CDR2 reads SVGIG (reference sequence). This CDR3 is 14 amino acids long. The CDR3 nucleotides read TGTGCCTGGAGGGGACAGGGTGTAAAAAACATTCAGTACTTC. It is translated as CAWRGQGVKNIQYF.

The V and J genes are TRBV6-1 and TRBJ1-5, with 9 bases identical to TRBD1. With 6 bases clipped from V and 6 bases from J, the junction kept 6 bases outside the gene matches. This CDR3 is 14 amino acids long. In germline, CDR1 is MNHNS, CDR2 SASEGT. In DNA, the CDR3 is TGTGCCAGCAGGGGGACAGGGTCCGTTCAGCCCCAGCATTTT. This sequence encodes CASRGTGSVQPQHF.

CDR3 protein: CASSTRDRGRGNQPQHF. As DNA, the CDR3 is TGTGCCAGCAGCACCCGGGACAGGGGGCGGGGTAATCAGCCCCAGCATTTT. This chain joins TRBV21-1 and TRBJ1-5; TRBD1, the table's D call, was not compared with the DNA. TRBV21-1 is noted as a pseudogene. The CDR3 spans 17 residues.

The chain couples TRBV5-1 to TRBJ2-7; 11 nucleotides align to TRBD1. J lost 5 bases, V lost 4 bases, and 5 bases had no gene match. The germline V gene encodes CDR1 SGHRS and CDR2 YFSETQ. This CDR3 comprises 14 residues. The CDR3 reads CASSVDRGQDEQYF. CDR3 sequence (DNA): TGCGCCAGCAGCGTGGACAGGGGGCAGGACGAGCAGTACTTC.

V and J are TRBV19 and TRBJ1-5; D might be TRBD1 (6 bases). V was shortened by 7 bases and J by 2 bases, with 15 bases between the two germline ends. The CDR3 has 15 residues. Germline-derived CDR1 and CDR2 are LNHDA and SQIVND (reference sequence). CDR3 nucleotides: TGTGCCAGTACCGACTCCAGACAGGGCAATCAGCCCCAGCATTTT. This gives the protein CASTDSRQGNQPQHF.

V and J are TRBV28 and TRBJ1-1; TRBD1 might be the D (6 bases). The CDR3 covers 15 residues. Trimming removed 6 bases at V and 1 base at J, with 15 bases between. Germline V gene data show CDR1 as MDHEN and CDR2 as SYDVKM. CDR3 region: CASRQTGTKNTEAFF. CDR3 DNA sequence: TGTGCCAGCAGGCAAACCGGGACAAAGAACACTGAAGCTTTCTTT.

This clone appeared once. The CDR3, as DNA: TGTGCCAGCAGCTTGATGGAGGGAGGCAATCAGCCCCAGCATTTT. Its translation is CASSLMEGGNQPQHF. The chain couples TRBV7-2 to TRBJ1-5; unclear D gene. The CDR3 spans 15 residues. With 3 bases removed from V and 2 bases from J, the gap between germline ends came to 11 bases. The germline gives CDR1 SGHTA, CDR2 FQGNSA.

The chain has TRBV27 and TRBJ2-5; D possibly corresponds to TRBD2 (5 bases). Germline lookup yields CDR1 MNHEY and CDR2 SMNVEV (reference sequence). The CDR3 loop spans 12 amino acids. Trimming removed 5 bases at V and 2 bases at J, with 6 bases between. The CDR3: CASSTSQETQYF. CDR3 nucleotide sequence: TGTGCCAGCAGTACTAGTCAAGAGACCCAGTACTTC.

The V and J genes are TRBV6-1 and TRBJ1-6; D might be TRBD1 (6 bases). V gave up 6 bases and J gave up 10 bases, with 16 bases separating them. This CDR3 spans 14 amino acids. Germline loops: CDR1 MNHNS, CDR2 SASEGT. The CDR3 DNA reads as TGTGCCAGCAGGAACAGGGTGTTGGGCTCACCCCTCCACTTT. The encoded protein is CASRNRVLGSPLHF.

The chain recombines TRBV2 with TRBJ1-5, with D possibly being TRBD1 (6 bases). Trimming left V 1 base short and J 3 bases short, with 13 bases between. The CDR3 totals 16 residues. In germline, CDR1 is SNHLY, CDR2 FYNNEI. The CDR3 nucleotides are TGTGCCAGCAGTGAAGGTCGAGGACAGATCAATCAGCCCCAGCATTTT. Its translation is CASSEGRGQINQPQHF.

This clone was detected once. V usage is TRBV10-3 and J usage is TRBJ2-2; D might be TRBD1 (6 bases). The CDR3 loop spans 15 amino acids. Germline assignment: CDR1 ENHRY and CDR2 SYGVKD. V was cut by 10 bases and J by 0 bases, with 15 bases left in between. The CDR3 region is CATNRDITNTGELFF. The CDR3 DNA sequence: TGTGCCACCAACCGGGACATTACGAACACCGGGGAGCTGTTTTTT.

The rearrangement joins TRBV27 to TRBJ1-2, with 7 bases aligning to TRBD1. Germline V gene data show CDR1 as MNHEY and CDR2 as SMNVEV (reference sequence). The V gene end was trimmed by 7 bases and the J gene end by 5 bases; junction bases not matched to a gene: 7. This CDR3 region has 13 residues. The CDR3 protein is CASTRQGEYGYTF. CDR3 in DNA: TGTGCCAGCACCAGACAGGGAGAGTATGGCTACACCTTC.

V and J are TRBV27 and TRBJ2-3, with 7 bases identical to TRBD1. Per the germline V gene, CDR1 is MNHEY and CDR2 is SMNVEV (reference sequence). The CDR3 totals 18 residues. J was trimmed by 1 base and V by 6 bases; bases with no gene match: 16. The DNA of the CDR3 is TGTGCCAGCAGCTCCCCCCTCACGACAGGGATCGGCACAGATACGCAGTATTTT. Encoded protein: CASSSPLTTGIGTDTQYF.

The V and J genes are TRBV12-5 and TRBJ1-6, with a tentative D call TRBD1 (5 bases). CDR1 LGHNT and CDR2 FRNRAP come from the germline V gene. The CDR3 runs to 17 residues. V shed 4 bases and J shed 2 bases, with 15 bases lying between them. In DNA form, the CDR3 reads TGTGCTAGTGGTTACCCATCCGGGGGGGCCTATAATTCACCCCTCCACTTT. It is translated as CASGYPSGGAYNSPLHF.

The V call is TRBV7-9, the J call TRBJ2-7; TRBD2 matches at 8 bases. The germline V gene encodes CDR1 SEHNR and CDR2 FQNEAQ (reference sequence). After removal of 2 bases from V and 5 bases from J, the junction contained 2 bases not matched to a gene. This CDR3 has 13 amino acids. The CDR3 sequence: CASSLRAGDEQYF. For the CDR3, the DNA is TGTGCCAGCAGCTTACGAGCGGGGGACGAGCAGTACTTC.

J is TRBJ2-1 and V is TRBV2, with 11 bases matching TRBD1. Germline trimming cut 3 bases from V and 6 bases from J; bases unmatched to any gene: 1. The CDR3 sequence is 14 residues long. Germline CDR1 is SNHLY and CDR2 is FYNNEI. CDR3 in amino acids: CASSDGTGGNEQFF. The CDR3 DNA reads TGTGCCAGCAGTGACGGGACAGGGGGCAATGAGCAGTTCTTC.

V and J are TRBV6-1 and TRBJ2-2; D gene unclear. The V end lost 2 bases, the J end lost 0 bases, and 10 bases lay between the germline ends. The CDR3 extends over 16 amino acids. The germline V gene encodes CDR1 MNHNS and CDR2 SASEGT. CDR3 in DNA: TGTGCCAGCAGTGAAATCTGGCATTCGAACACCGGGGAGCTGTTTTTT. It yields the protein CASSEIWHSNTGELFF.

This sequence joins TRBV4-1 and TRBJ1-6, with 7 bases identical to TRBD1. CDR1 and CDR2 (germline): MGHRA, YSYEKL. The V gene end was trimmed by 4 bases and the J gene end by 14 bases; junction bases not matched to a gene: 5. The CDR3 has 12 residues. CDR3 in DNA: TGCGCCAGCAGCCCGGACAGGTCAACCCTCCACTTT. Its protein product is CASSPDRSTLHF.

The sample holds one count of this clone. The chain links TRBV5-1 to TRBJ2-3; TRBD2 agrees at 11 bases. Germline CDR1 and CDR2: SGHRS and YFSETQ. CDR3 size: 16 residues. The junction had 6 bases not matched to a gene; V was cut back by 4 bases and J by 2 bases. This CDR3 reads CASSGASGGITDTQYF. The CDR3 DNA reads as TGCGCCAGCAGCGGAGCTAGCGGGGGGATCACAGATACGCAGTATTTT.